The 17 T cell receptor beta chains in this list originate from one sample, sequenced in a study of T cells in Graves' hyperthyroidism and ophthalmopathy. Amplified regions were TCR beta CDR3 sequences from RNA transcripts. Primed by the HTBI set, a first-round RT-PCR was run on the TCR CDR3. TCRdb analysed the multiplex PCR reads with MiXCR anew, one entry per CDR3 protein. In the table there are hundreds of thousands of distinct CDR3 sequences, roughly 40% of which are singletons. What was sequenced was blood. All receptors derive from a man younger than 30 with Graves' hyperthyroidism.

This chain connects TRBV7-2 to TRBJ2-7; no clear D gene. Per the germline V gene, CDR1 is SGHTA and CDR2 is FQGNSA. The germline V and J ends were trimmed by 5 bases and 5 bases, with 13 bases remaining between them. The CDR3 contains 13 residues. As DNA, the CDR3 is TGTGCCAGCAGCCAAGGAGTGCATAACGAGCAGTACTTC. Amino acids: CASSQGVHNEQYF.

This clonotype appeared a few times. The chain employs TRBV7-4 and TRBJ1-1; D gene uncertain. The germline V gene has CDR1 SGHVT and CDR2 SQSDAQ. V lost 8 bases and J lost 6, with 4 bases in between. The CDR3 has 9 residues. The CDR3 protein is CASPPEAFF. The CDR3 region has the DNA TGTGCCAGCCCCCCTGAAGCTTTCTTT.

This clonotype was seen only a few times. V usage is TRBV7-9 and J usage is TRBJ1-1; 7 bases align to TRBD1. There are 15 residues in the CDR3. In germline, CDR1 is SEHNR, CDR2 FQNEAQ (reference sequence). The J segment lost 5 bases and the V segment lost 6 bases, leaving 12 bases of the junction unmatched. The CDR3 DNA sequence: TGTGCCAGCAGGGATAACACAGGGGTTGGGACTGAAGCTTTCTTT. It translates to CASRDNTGVGTEAFF.

Ten or more counts support this clonotype. At one boundary the junction diverges from the germline segment, which might be a read error. The V gene is TRBV20-1, the J gene TRBJ2-7; TRBD2 matches 11 bases. Germline V gives CDR1 DFQATT, CDR2 SNEGSKA (reference sequence). This CDR3 contains 13 residues. The CDR3 spells CSAPGLAEYGQYF. As DNA, the CDR3 is TGCAGTGCCCCGGGACTAGCGGAGTACGGGCAGTACTTC.

Ten or more counts support this clonotype. The chain combines TRBV9 with TRBJ2-6; TRBD2 matches 7 bases. This CDR3 comprises 19 residues. The germline CDR1 and CDR2 sequences are SGDLS and YYNGEE. The trim removed 4 bases at V and 1 base at J, leaving 14 bases unmatched. Here the CDR3 reads CASSPRGGDFLSGANVLTF. CDR3 in DNA: TGTGCCAGCAGCCCTCGGGGAGGGGACTTCCTATCTGGGGCCAACGTCCTGACTTTC.

The chain has TRBV14 and TRBJ2-3; D is undetermined. CDR3 size: 13 residues. V was pared by 2 bases and J by 6 bases, with 9 bases between. The germline gives CDR1 SGHDN, CDR2 FVKESK. The CDR3 DNA reads TGTGCCAGCAGCCAATACTCATCGGATACGCAGTATTTT. Its protein is CASSQYSSDTQYF.

This clonotype was seen more than once but under ten times. V gene TRBV20-1 combines with J gene TRBJ1-5, with 9 bases matching TRBD1. From germline, CDR1 is DFQATT and CDR2 SNEGSKA (reference sequence). The V segment lost 4 bases and the J segment 4 bases; nucleotides outside the gene matches: 5. The CDR3 runs 14 residues. CDR3 protein: CSAIPGQGNQPQHF. CDR3 DNA sequence: TGCAGTGCTATACCGGGACAGGGAAATCAGCCCCAGCATTTT.

This clonotype has just a few counts. J is TRBJ1-2 and V is TRBV15; 9 bases match TRBD1. The CDR3 loop spans 14 amino acids. Per the germline V gene, CDR1 is LNHNV and CDR2 is YYDKDF (reference sequence). Trimming removed 4 bases from V and 4 bases from J; junction bases left unmatched: 4. The CDR3 loop is CATSTGTGSYGYTF. The CDR3 nucleotides read TGTGCCACCAGCACCGGGACAGGGAGCTATGGCTACACCTTC.

This clonotype was seen repeatedly, ten times or more. V gene TRBV20-1 combines with J gene TRBJ2-7, with TRBD2 as a possible D gene (6 bases). V lost 6 bases and J 6 bases, leaving 15 bases between the germline ends. In germline, CDR1 is DFQATT, CDR2 SNEGSKA (reference sequence). The CDR3 covers 12 residues. CDR3 amino acids: CSARGRTGEQYF. DNA for the CDR3: TGCAGTGCGCGGGGCCGCACGGGCGAGCAGTACTTC.

V gene TRBV30 combines with J gene TRBJ1-6, with D perhaps matching TRBD1 (6 bases). Germline CDR1 and CDR2: GTSNPN and SVGIG (reference sequence). The CDR3 runs 13 residues. V was pared by 5 bases and J by 9 bases, with 14 bases between. The CDR3 nucleotides are TGTGCCTGGCAGGACAGCTCGAGTTCACCCCTCCACTTT. Translating it yields CAWQDSSSSPLHF.

The J gene is TRBJ2-5, the V gene TRBV7-2; 10 positions match TRBD2. Germline assignment: CDR1 SGHTA and CDR2 FQGNSA. V gave up 1 base and J gave up 1 base; unmatched junction bases: 6. The CDR3 totals 17 residues. CDR3 coding DNA: TGTGCCAGCAGCTTAGGTTCCACTAGCGGGGTCCAAGAGACCCAGTACTTC. It specifies CASSLGSTSGVQETQYF.

Notes on this clonotype: One end of the junction varies from germline; a read error may be responsible. This chain links TRBV7-9 with TRBJ2-7, with 9 bases that match TRBD1. The CDR3 extends over 15 amino acids. The germline V gene encodes CDR1 SEHNR and CDR2 FQNEAQ (reference sequence). The CDR3, as DNA: TGCGCCAGCAGCCAGAGGGACAGGGAGACTGACGAGCAGTACTTC. Its protein is CASSQRDRETDEQYF.

At least ten counts were recorded for this clonotype. The genes are TRBV20-1 and TRBJ1-2, with 9 nucleotides matching TRBD1. V dropped 6 bases and J dropped 8; count of bases not matched to a gene: 7. CDR1 is DFQATT and CDR2 is SNEGSKA in the germline V gene (reference sequence). The CDR3 sequence is 12 residues long. In DNA form, the CDR3 reads TGCAGTGCCCTCCGGGACAGGGACGGCTACACCTTC. Its protein is CSALRDRDGYTF.

This clonotype appeared a few times. The genes are TRBV5-1 and TRBJ2-7; D gene uncertain. The CDR3 covers 15 residues. V lost 0 bases to trimming and J lost 3 bases, with 13 bases between them. Germline values: CDR1 SGHRS, CDR2 YFSETQ. The CDR3 spells CASSLGGTWDYEQYF. CDR3 sequence (DNA): TGCGCCAGCAGCTTGGGGGGAACCTGGGACTACGAGCAGTACTTC. Complete variable domain (other parts from reference TRBV5-1 and TRBJ2-7): KAGVTQTPRYLIKTRGQQVTLSCSPISGHRSVSWYQQTPGQGLQFLFEYFSETQRNKGNFPGRFSGRQFSNSRSEMNVSTLELGDSALYLCASSLGGTWDYEQYFGPGTRLTVT.

This chain connects TRBV9 to TRBJ2-5; possibly TRBD2 for D (5 bases). CDR1 and CDR2 (germline): SGDLS, YYNGEE. The CDR3 totals 14 residues. V lost 4 bases and J lost 5, with 15 bases in between. CDR3: CASSRTGSVETQYF. CDR3 coding DNA: TGTGCCAGCAGCCGGACGGGGTCCGTGGAGACCCAGTACTTC.

About this clonotype: An end of the junction does not agree with germline; a read error may underlie this. CDR3 sequence (DNA): TGTACCAGCAGCTTCGAACTAGCGGGGGGGCCTTACGAGCAGTACTTC. This sequence encodes CTSSFELAGGPYEQYF. The chain joins TRBV7-3 to TRBJ2-7; 13 positions match TRBD2. CDR1 is SGHTA and CDR2 is FQGTGA in the germline V gene. This CDR3 contains 16 residues.

V gene TRBV7-2 combines with J gene TRBJ1-4; tentatively, D is TRBD1 (6 bases). The V end lost 3 bases, the J end lost 0 bases, and 14 bases lay between the germline ends. The CDR3 sequence is 17 residues long. CDR1 and CDR2 from the germline V gene are SGHTA and FQGNSA. The CDR3 nucleotides are TGTGCCAGCAGCTTCAACCGGGACATTGCAACTAATGAAAAACTGTTTTTT. Its translation: CASSFNRDIATNEKLFF.